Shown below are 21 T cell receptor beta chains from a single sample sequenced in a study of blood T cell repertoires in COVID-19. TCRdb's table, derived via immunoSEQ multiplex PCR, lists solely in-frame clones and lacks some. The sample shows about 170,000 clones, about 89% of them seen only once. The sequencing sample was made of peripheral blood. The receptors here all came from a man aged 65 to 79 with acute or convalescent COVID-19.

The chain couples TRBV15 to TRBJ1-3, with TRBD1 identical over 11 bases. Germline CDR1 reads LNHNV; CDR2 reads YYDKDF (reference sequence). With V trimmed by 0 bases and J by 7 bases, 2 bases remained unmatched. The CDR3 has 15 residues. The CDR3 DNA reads TGTGCCACCAGCAGAGACTGGACAGGGGGCAACACCATATATTTT. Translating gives CATSRDWTGGNTIYF.

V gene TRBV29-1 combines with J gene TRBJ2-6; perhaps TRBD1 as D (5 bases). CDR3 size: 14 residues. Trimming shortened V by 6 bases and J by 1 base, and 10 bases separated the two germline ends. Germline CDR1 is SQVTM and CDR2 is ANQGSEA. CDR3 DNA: TGCAGCGTGGATACAGGTTCTGGGGCCAACGTCCTGACTTTC. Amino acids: CSVDTGSGANVLTF.

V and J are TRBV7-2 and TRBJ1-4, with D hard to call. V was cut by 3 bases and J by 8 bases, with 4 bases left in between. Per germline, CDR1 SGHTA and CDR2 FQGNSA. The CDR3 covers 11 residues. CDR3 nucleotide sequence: TGTGCCAGCAGCTTTGGCGAAAAACTGTTTTTT. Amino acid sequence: CASSFGEKLFF.

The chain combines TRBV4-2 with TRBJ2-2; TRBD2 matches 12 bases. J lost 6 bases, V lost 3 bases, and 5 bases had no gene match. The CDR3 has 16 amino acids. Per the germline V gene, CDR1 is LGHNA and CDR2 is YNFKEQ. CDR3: CASSHPRLAGAGELFF. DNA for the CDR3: TGTGCCAGCAGCCATCCTAGACTAGCGGGGGCCGGGGAGCTGTTTTTT.

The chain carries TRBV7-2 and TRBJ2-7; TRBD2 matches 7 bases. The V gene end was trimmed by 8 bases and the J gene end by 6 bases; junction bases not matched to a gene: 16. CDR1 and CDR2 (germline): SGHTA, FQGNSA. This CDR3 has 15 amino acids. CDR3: CASGARLAGSREQYF. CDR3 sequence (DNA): TGTGCCAGCGGCGCCAGACTAGCAGGTTCGCGCGAGCAGTACTTC.

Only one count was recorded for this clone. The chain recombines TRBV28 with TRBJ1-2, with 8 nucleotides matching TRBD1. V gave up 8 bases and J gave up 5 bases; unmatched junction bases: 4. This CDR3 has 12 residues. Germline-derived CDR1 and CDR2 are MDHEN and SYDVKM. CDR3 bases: TGTGCCAGCGGGGACAGGTGGTATGGCTACACCTTC. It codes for CASGDRWYGYTF.

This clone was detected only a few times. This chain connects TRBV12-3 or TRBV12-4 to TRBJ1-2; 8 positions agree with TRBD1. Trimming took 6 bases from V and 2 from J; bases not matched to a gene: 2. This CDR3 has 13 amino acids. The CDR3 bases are TGTGCCAGCAGATGGACAGGGAACTATGGCTACACCTTC. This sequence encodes CASRWTGNYGYTF.

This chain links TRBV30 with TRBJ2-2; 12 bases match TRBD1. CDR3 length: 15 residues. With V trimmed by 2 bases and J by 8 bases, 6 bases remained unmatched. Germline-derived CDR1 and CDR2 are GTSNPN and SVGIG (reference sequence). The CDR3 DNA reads TGTGCCTGGAGTTCCCGGGACAGGGGGCCTGGGGAGCTGTTTTTT. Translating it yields CAWSSRDRGPGELFF.

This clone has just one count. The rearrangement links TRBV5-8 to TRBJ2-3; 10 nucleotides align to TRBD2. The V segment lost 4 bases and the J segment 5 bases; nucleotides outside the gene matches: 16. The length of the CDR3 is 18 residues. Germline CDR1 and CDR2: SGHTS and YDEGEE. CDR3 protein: CASSGDTLGTSDVDTQYF. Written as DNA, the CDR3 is TGTGCCAGCAGCGGGGACACGCTAGGGACTAGCGATGTAGATACGCAGTATTTT.

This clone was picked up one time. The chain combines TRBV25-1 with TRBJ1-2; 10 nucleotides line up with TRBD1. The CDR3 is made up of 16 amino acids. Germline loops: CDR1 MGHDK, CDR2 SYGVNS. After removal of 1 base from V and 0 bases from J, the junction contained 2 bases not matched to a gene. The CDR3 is CASSEFGTGANYGYTF. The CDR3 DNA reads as TGTGCCAGCAGTGAATTTGGGACAGGGGCTAACTATGGCTACACCTTC.

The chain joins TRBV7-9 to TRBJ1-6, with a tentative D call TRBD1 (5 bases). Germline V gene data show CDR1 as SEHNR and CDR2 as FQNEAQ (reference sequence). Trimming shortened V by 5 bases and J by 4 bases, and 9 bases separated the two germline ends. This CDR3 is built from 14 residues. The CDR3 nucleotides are TGTGCCAGCAGCCACGACAGTTATAATTCACCCCTCCACTTT. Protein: CASSHDSYNSPLHF.

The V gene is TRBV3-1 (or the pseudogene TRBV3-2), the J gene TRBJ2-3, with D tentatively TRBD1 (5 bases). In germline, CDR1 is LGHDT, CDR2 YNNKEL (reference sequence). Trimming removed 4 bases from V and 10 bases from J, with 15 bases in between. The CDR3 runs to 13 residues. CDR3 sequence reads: CASSLSPDSAQYF. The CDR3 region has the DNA TGTGCCAGCAGCCTAAGCCCCGACAGTGCGCAGTATTTT.

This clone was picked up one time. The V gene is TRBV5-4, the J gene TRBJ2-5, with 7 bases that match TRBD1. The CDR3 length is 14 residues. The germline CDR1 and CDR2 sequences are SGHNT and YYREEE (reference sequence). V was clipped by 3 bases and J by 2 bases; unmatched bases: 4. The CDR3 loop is CASSYGTVQETQYF. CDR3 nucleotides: TGTGCCAGCAGCTACGGGACAGTTCAAGAGACCCAGTACTTC.

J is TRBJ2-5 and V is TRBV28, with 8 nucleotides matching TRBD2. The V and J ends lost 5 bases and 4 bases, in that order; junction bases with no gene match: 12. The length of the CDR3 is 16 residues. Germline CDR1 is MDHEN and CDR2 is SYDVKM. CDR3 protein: CASSGTQRELGETQYF. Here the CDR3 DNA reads TGTGCCAGCAGTGGGACTCAGCGGGAGCTGGGAGAGACCCAGTACTTC.

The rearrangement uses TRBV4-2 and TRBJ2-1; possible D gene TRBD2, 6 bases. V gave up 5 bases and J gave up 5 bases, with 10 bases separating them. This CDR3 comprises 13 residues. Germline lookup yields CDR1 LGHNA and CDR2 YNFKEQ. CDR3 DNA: TGTGCCAGCAGCGGGGACTCGGACAATGAGCAGTTCTTC. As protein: CASSGDSDNEQFF.

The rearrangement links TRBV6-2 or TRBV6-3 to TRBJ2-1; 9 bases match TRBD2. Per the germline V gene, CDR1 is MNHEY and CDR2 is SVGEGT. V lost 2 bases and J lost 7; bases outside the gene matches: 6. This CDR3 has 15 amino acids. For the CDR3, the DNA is TGTGCCAGCAGTTACAGGCGGGAGGGAAGGAATGAGCAGTTCTTC. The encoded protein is CASSYRREGRNEQFF.

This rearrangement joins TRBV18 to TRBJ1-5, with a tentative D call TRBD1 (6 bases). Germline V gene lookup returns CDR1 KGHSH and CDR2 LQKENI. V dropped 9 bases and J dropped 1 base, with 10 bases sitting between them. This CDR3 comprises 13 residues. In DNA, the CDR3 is TGTGCCAGTTCCGGACAGAGCAATCAGCCCCAGCATTTT. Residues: CASSGQSNQPQHF.

DNA of the CDR3: TGTGCCAGCAGCTTGGGACAGAACTACGAGCAGTACTTC. This encodes CASSLGQNYEQYF. The chain combines TRBV5-6 with TRBJ2-7, with a tentative D call TRBD1 (5 bases). The CDR3 runs 13 residues. Per germline, CDR1 SGHDT and CDR2 YYEEEE. Trimming removed 0 bases from V and 3 bases from J, with 7 bases in between. The full variable domain, rest sourced from reference TRBV5-6 and TRBJ2-7, is DAGVTQSPTHLIKTRGQQVTLRCSPKSGHDTVSWYQQALGQGPQFIFQYYEEEERQRGNFPDRFSGHQFPNYSSELNVNALLLGDSALYLCASSLGQNYEQYFGPGTRLTVT.

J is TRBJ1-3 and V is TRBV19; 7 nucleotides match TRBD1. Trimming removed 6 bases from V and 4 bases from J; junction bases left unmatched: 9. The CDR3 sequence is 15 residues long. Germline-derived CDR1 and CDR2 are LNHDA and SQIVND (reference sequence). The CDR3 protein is CASSPDRVNGNTIYF. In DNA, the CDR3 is TGTGCCAGTAGCCCAGACAGGGTCAACGGAAACACCATATATTTT.

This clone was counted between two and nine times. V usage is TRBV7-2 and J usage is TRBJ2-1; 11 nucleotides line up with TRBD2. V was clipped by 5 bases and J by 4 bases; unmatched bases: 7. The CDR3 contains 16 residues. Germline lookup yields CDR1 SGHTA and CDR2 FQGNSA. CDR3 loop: CASSPRLAGLYNEQFF. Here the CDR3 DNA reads TGTGCCAGCAGCCCCCGACTAGCGGGACTTTACAATGAGCAGTTCTTC.

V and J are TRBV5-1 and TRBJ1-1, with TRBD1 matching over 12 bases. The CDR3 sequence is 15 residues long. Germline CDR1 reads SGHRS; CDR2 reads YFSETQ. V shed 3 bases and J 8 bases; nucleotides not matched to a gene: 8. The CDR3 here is CASSWGTGGEQEAFF. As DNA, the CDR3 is TGCGCCAGCAGCTGGGGGACAGGGGGCGAACAGGAAGCTTTCTTT.